This T cell receptor beta chain is drawn from a study of cytomegalovirus exposure and HLA in healthy donors. General study findings and limits: Generally TCR sequences proved uncommon, though certain public TCRs appeared in numerous donors.

Details on this clone: What it binds is unknown.

PCR employed 60 Vbeta and 13 Jbeta primers. Clones were sequenced by immunoSEQ multiplex PCR, and TCRdb holds only the in-frame ones, with some missing. The table includes about 110,000 clones, 70% to 75% detected once. Germline-derived CDR1 and CDR2 are SGHRS and YFSETQ. The CDR3 contains 17 residues. The V gene lost 0 bases and the J gene lost 1 base, with 13 bases spanning the gap. The V gene is TRBV5-1, the J gene TRBJ2-2; D may be TRBD1 (6 bases). Sequenced: PBMCs. This receptor was taken from a female donor in good health and CMV-seronegative. CDR3 residues: CASSLATRGQNTGELFF. DNA of the CDR3: TGCGCCAGCAGCTTGGCCACCAGGGGCCAGAACACCGGGGAGCTGTTTTTT.